This entry is about one TCR beta chain. Random hexamers were used to reverse transcribe 0.5 to 1 ug of RNA. One entry per CDR3 protein results from TCRdb running MiXCR on the immunoSEQ multiplex PCR reads. The table lists roughly 80,000 distinct CDR3 sequences, about 93% of them singletons, with approximately 0.52% in the top ten. The data originate from a study of CD8 T cells in Susac syndrome. The source is a human donor with Susac syndrome. Sequences were obtained from CD4+ T cells from PBMCs.

CDR3 coding DNA: TGTGCCAGTACCCGGGGACTAGGGGAATGGAATGAGCAGTTCTTC. Residues: CASTRGLGEWNEQFF. This chain connects TRBV19 to TRBJ2-1, with 8 bases fitting TRBD2. Germline-derived CDR1 and CDR2 are LNHDA and SQIVND (reference sequence). This CDR3 is 15 amino acids long. The junction had 12 bases not matched to a gene; V was cut back by 7 bases and J by 7 bases.